This is a list of T cell receptor beta chains from one sample in a study of blood T cell repertoires in COVID-19. Some clones are missing from TCRdb's copy, which holds only in-frame ones; the method was immunoSEQ multiplex PCR. The sample shows 110,000 or so clones, roughly 84% of them seen only once. Sequenced: peripheral blood. The receptors shown here come from a woman in her 70s who had recovered from COVID-19. The CDR3 runs from the conserved cysteine through the conserved F or W. The D gene is left open where the match is weak. Only part of the rows carry a size: once, few, many, or a class if the clone is expanded.

TRBJ2-7 TRBV19 . TRBD1 TGTGCCAGTACCCTTACAGGGGCCCCCTACGAGCAGTACTTC CASTLTGAPYEQYF
TRBJ2-4 TRBV28 . . TGTGCCAGCAGTTTGGTGAGGGAGCTAGCCAAAAACATTCAGTACTTC CASSLVRELAKNIQYF
TRBJ2-3 TRBV5-8 . TRBD2 TGTGCCCCGGGGGGGGTTGGAACAGATACGCAGTATTTT CAPGGVGTDTQYF
TRBJ1-6 TRBV5-4 . TRBD1 TGTGCCAGCTCGAAGGACAGGGGGAATTCACCCCTCCACTTT CASSKDRGNSPLHF
TRBJ2-6 TRBV30 . . TGTGCCTTCGGACAGTCCAACGTCCTGACTTTC CAFGQSNVLTF
TRBJ2-3 TRBV6-6 . TRBD1 TGTGCCAGCCGCCGCGGACAGGGGAGCACAGATACGCAGTATTTT CASRRGQGSTDTQYF
TRBJ2-7 TRBV5-4 . . TGTGCCAGCAGTTCCCCAGGGCGCCCCTACGAGCAGTACTTC CASSSPGRPYEQYF
TRBJ2-1 TRBV5-6 . . TGTGCCAGCAGCTTACGGCGGATTGAGAGCTCCTACAATGAGCAGTTCTTC CASSLRRIESSYNEQFF
TRBJ1-5 TRBV28 . TRBD1 TGTGCCAGCAGACCCCCGGACAGGGGGGATCAGCCCCAGCATTTT CASRPPDRGDQPQHF
TRBJ2-5 TRBV27 . TRBD2 TGTGCCAGCAGTGAACTAGCGGGAGGTCCTTCGGACCAGTACTTC CASSELAGGPSDQYF
TRBJ2-1 TRBV5-1 . TRBD1 TGCGCCAGCAGCAAACCCGGGACAGGGATCAATGAGCAGTTCTTC CASSKPGTGINEQFF
TRBJ2-7 TRBV7-2 . . TGTGCCAGCCAACTATCCGGCTACGAGCAGTACTTC CASQLSGYEQYF
TRBJ2-2 TRBV7-3 . . TGTGCCAGCAGCTTACAAAGGGCGGGCACCGGGGAGCTGTTTTTT CASSLQRAGTGELFF
TRBJ2-2 TRBV5-1 . . TGCGCCAGCAGCTTGTTTAGGGGTGAAGCCGGGGAGCTGTTTTTT CASSLFRGEAGELFF
TRBJ1-5 TRBV18 . . TGTGCCAGCTCGTTCGCAGGTGGAGGACAGCCCCAGCATTTT CASSFAGGGQPQHF
TRBJ2-3 TRBV7-9 once . TGTGCCAGCAGCCCGAGAGAGGCAGGGCCAGATACGCAGTATTTT CASSPREAGPDTQYF
TRBJ1-6 TRBV7-2 . TRBD1 TGTGCCAGCAGCTTAGCCCAGGGGGCGCGATCACCCCTCCACTTT CASSLAQGARSPLHF
TRBJ1-1 TRBV11-2 . . TGTGCCAGCAGCTTAGATCCCGTGAACACTGAAGCTTTCTTT CASSLDPVNTEAFF
TRBJ1-5 TRBV7-2 . TRBD1 TGTGCCAGCAGCTCCGGACAGGGGAGCAATCAGCCCCAGCATTTT CASSSGQGSNQPQHF